Below are 4 T cell receptor beta chains sequenced from a single sample in a study of Ad26.COV2.S vaccination and SARS-CoV-2 variants (dated by TCRdb to the early 2020s). The library was generated by the immunoSEQ multiplex PCR assay. What TCRdb holds here is the immuneACCESS table cut down to in-frame rearrangements. Part of the clones is not present; checked against another copy, under half of the missing clones reflect an unresolved V gene, and the others are unexplained. The sample has about 440,000 clones on record, approximately 88% of them singletons. Together, the top ten hold around 13% of the sample. The sample's treatment or condition label is to be understood as: roughly 18 received Ad26.COV2.S at low or high dose, single or two shots; 5 received placebo; per-sample allocation not given. Repertoires of vaccine and placebo recipients were sequenced from samples collected on day 63 after the first injection.

Sequencing used peripheral blood, obtained in a trial of Ad26.COV2.S vaccine versus placebo. The source is a person between 18 and 59 years old who received the Ad26.COV2.S COVID-19 vaccine or a placebo.

The chain uses TRBV5-4 and TRBJ2-5, with 8 bases fitting TRBD1. The trim removed 4 bases at V and 5 bases at J, leaving 10 bases unmatched. CDR1 and CDR2 (germline): SGHNT, YYREEE (reference sequence). This CDR3 contains 15 residues. The CDR3 protein is CASSNGQGIPETQYF. The CDR3 DNA is TGTGCCAGCAGCAACGGACAGGGTATCCCCGAGACCCAGTACTTC.

The chain links TRBV29-1 to TRBJ2-2, with 8 bases identical to TRBD1. The trim removed 6 bases at V and 2 bases at J, leaving 5 bases unmatched. Germline CDR1 and CDR2: SQVTM and ANQGSEA. This CDR3 is built from 14 residues. For the CDR3, the DNA is TGCAGCGTATCCGGGACAGGAAACACCGGGGAGCTGTTTTTT. Encoded protein: CSVSGTGNTGELFF.

The V call is TRBV19, the J call TRBJ1-1; possible D gene TRBD1, 5 bases. V lost 1 base and J lost 1, with 10 bases in between. The CDR3 extends over 15 amino acids. CDR1 and CDR2 (germline): LNHDA, SQIVND (reference sequence). The CDR3 is CASSIGRGRNTEAFF. CDR3 nucleotide sequence: TGTGCCAGTAGTATAGGAAGGGGTAGGAACACTGAAGCTTTCTTT.

The chain couples TRBV9 to TRBJ2-3; TRBD1 matches 7 bases. V shed 7 bases and J 3 bases; nucleotides not matched to a gene: 5. Germline CDR1 SGDLS, CDR2 YYNGEE. The CDR3 consists of 13 residues. CDR3 nucleotides: TGTGCCAGCCGTGGACAGGATACAGATACGCAGTATTTT. The encoded protein is CASRGQDTDTQYF.